The 11 T cell receptor beta chains below were found in one sample sequenced in a study of T cell responses to AZD1222 COVID-19 vaccine listed by TCRdb under 2021. Reading the label with the study, this specimen's time point is: baseline before first vaccination. Libraries were prepared through the immunoSEQ multiplex PCR assay. TCRdb retrieved this table from immuneACCESS and kept in-frame rearrangements only. Not all clones are present; in checked studies, unresolved V genes account for under half, and no reason is known for the remainder. Recorded for this sample are 180,000 or so clones; around 95% of them occurred a single time. Clones ranked in the top ten supply approximately 0.58% of the sample. Specimen: peripheral blood, collected on day 0 of AZD1222 vaccination. Receptors were obtained from an adult in good health.

V is TRBV12-3 or TRBV12-4 and J is TRBJ1-1; D remains unclear. Trimming took off 3 bases at V and 7 bases at J, with 9 bases between the two ends. The CDR3 contains 12 residues. CDR3 nucleotide sequence: TGTGCCAGCAGTTTTTTCAGCTATGAAGCTTTCTTT. Amino acids: CASSFFSYEAFF.

In this sample, this clone turned up once. V is TRBV28 and J is TRBJ1-1; 7 nucleotides line up with TRBD1. CDR1 and CDR2 (germline): MDHEN, SYDVKM. Trimming removed 8 bases from V and 4 bases from J; junction bases left unmatched: 16. The CDR3 sequence is 16 residues long. Written as DNA, the CDR3 is TGTGCCAGCTTCACTAGGACAGGAGGAAGGGGCACTGAAGCTTTCTTT. This codes for CASFTRTGGRGTEAFF. The variable domain in full, with the rest retrieved from reference TRBV28 and TRBJ1-1, is DVKVTQSSRYLVKRTGEKVFLECVQDMDHENMFWYRQDPGLGLRLIYFSYDVKMKEKGDIPEGYSVSREKKERFSLILESASTNQTSMYLCASFTRTGGRGTEAFFGQGTRLTVV.

V usage is TRBV30 and J usage is TRBJ2-6; D uncertain. V was pared by 0 bases and J by 0 bases, with 6 bases between. In germline, CDR1 is GTSNPN, CDR2 SVGIG (reference sequence). This CDR3 region has 15 residues. DNA of the CDR3: TGTGCCTGGAGTGTACACCTCTCTGGGGCCAACGTCCTGACTTTC. The encoded protein is CAWSVHLSGANVLTF.

The chain is built from TRBV12-3 or TRBV12-4 and TRBJ1-1; 7 bases line up with TRBD1. Trimming cost V 7 bases and J 4 bases; bases outside gene matches: 6. The CDR3 is made up of 13 amino acids. This CDR3 reads CASTYRGGTEAFF. The CDR3 coding sequence is TGTGCCAGCACCTACAGGGGAGGCACTGAAGCTTTCTTT.

V is TRBV5-1 and J is TRBJ2-1, with a possible D match to TRBD2 (6 bases). Germline V lookup: CDR1 SGHRS, CDR2 YFSETQ. This CDR3 is 17 amino acids long. V lost 7 bases to trimming and J lost 0 bases, with 20 bases between them. The CDR3 sequence: CASSPIRAGNSYNEQFF. CDR3 DNA sequence: TGCGCCAGCTCCCCAATCCGAGCGGGCAACTCCTACAATGAGCAGTTCTTC. Drawing the rest from reference TRBV5-1 and TRBJ2-1, the complete variable domain is KAGVTQTPRYLIKTRGQQVTLSCSPISGHRSVSWYQQTPGQGLQFLFEYFSETQRNKGNFPGRFSGRQFSNSRSEMNVSTLELGDSALYLCASSPIRAGNSYNEQFFGPGTRLTVL.

J is TRBJ2-6 and V is TRBV12-3 or TRBV12-4; unclear D gene. Trimming removed 6 bases at V and 1 base at J, with 1 base between. The CDR3 has 12 amino acids. The CDR3 DNA sequence: TGTGCCAGCAGATCTGGGGCCAACGTCCTGACTTTC. Its protein is CASRSGANVLTF.

About this clone: The junction does not match germline at one end; this may be a read error. The chain is built from TRBV18 and TRBJ2-2; 7 bases map to TRBD1. The germline V gene encodes CDR1 KGHSH and CDR2 LQKENI. This CDR3 is built from 12 residues. The CDR3 loop reads CASSPPGTERFF. In nucleotides, the CDR3 is TGTGCCAGCTCACCTCCGGGGACAGAGCGGTTTTTT. The whole variable domain, remainder taken from reference TRBV18 and TRBJ2-2, is NAGVMQNPRHLVRRRGQEARLRCSPMKGHSHVYWYRQLPEEGLKFMVYLQKENIIDESGMPKERFSAEFPKEGPSILRIQQVVRGDSAAYFCASSPPGTERFFGEGSRLTVL.

The chain uses TRBV27 and TRBJ2-1; 11 positions match TRBD2. The CDR3 consists of 17 residues. V dropped 5 bases and J dropped 8; count of bases not matched to a gene: 14. Germline V gene lookup returns CDR1 MNHEY and CDR2 SMNVEV (reference sequence). CDR3 loop: CASSLRTLAGGPDEQFF. CDR3 in DNA: TGTGCCAGCAGTCTGCGGACCTTAGCGGGAGGGCCGGATGAGCAGTTCTTC.

The CDR3 sequence: CASSLRSPDRDQAFF. The CDR3 nucleotides read TGTGCCAGCAGCTTACGGAGCCCGGACAGGGATCAAGCTTTCTTT. V is TRBV7-9 and J is TRBJ1-1, with 8 bases identical to TRBD1. J was trimmed by 9 bases and V by 2 bases; bases with no gene match: 11. There are 15 residues in the CDR3. Germline loops: CDR1 SEHNR, CDR2 FQNEAQ (reference sequence). Full variable domain (outside the CDR3, taken from reference TRBV7-9 and TRBJ1-1): DTGVSQNPRHKITKRGQNVTFRCDPISEHNRLYWYRQTLGQGPEFLTYFQNEAQLEKSRLLSDRFSAERPKGSFSTLEIQRTEQGDSAMYLCASSLRSPDRDQAFFGQGTRLTVV.

This chain uses TRBV6-5 with TRBJ1-1, with D possibly TRBD1 on 5 matching bases. V was trimmed by 9 bases and J by 10 bases, leaving 21 bases between them. CDR3 length equals 13 residues. Germline V CDR1 and CDR2: MNHEY, SVGAGI. The chain's CDR3 is CASMTDPTSGAFF. In nucleotides, the CDR3 is TGTGCCAGTATGACAGACCCGACGTCGGGAGCTTTCTTT.

The CDR3 region has the DNA TGTGCCATCGCGCAGCGGGGGGCCTACAATGAGCAGTTCTTC. Its translation is CAIAQRGAYNEQFF. This rearrangement joins TRBV10-3 to TRBJ2-1; 9 positions agree with TRBD2. Per germline, CDR1 ENHRY and CDR2 SYGVKD. The CDR3 has 14 amino acids. With 8 bases clipped from V and 2 bases from J, the junction kept 4 bases outside the gene matches.